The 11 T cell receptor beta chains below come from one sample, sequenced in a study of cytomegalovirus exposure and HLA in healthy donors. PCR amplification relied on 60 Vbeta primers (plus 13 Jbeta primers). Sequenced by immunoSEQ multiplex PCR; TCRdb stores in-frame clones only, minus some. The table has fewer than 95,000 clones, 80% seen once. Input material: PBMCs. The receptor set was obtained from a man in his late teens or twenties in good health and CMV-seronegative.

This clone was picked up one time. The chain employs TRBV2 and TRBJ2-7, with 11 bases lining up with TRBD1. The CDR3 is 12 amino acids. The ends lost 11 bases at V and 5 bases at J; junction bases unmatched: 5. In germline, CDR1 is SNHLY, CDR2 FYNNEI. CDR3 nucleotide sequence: TGTGCCGGAGGGGACAGGGGGAACGAGCAGTACTTC. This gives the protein CAGGDRGNEQYF.

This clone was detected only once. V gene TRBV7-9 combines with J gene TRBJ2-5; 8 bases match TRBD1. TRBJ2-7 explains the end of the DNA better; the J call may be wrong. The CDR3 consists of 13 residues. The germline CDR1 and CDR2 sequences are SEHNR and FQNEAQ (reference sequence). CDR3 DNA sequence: TGTGCCAGCAGCCGAGGACAGGGCCGCGAGCAGTACTTC. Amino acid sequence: CASSRGQGREQYF.

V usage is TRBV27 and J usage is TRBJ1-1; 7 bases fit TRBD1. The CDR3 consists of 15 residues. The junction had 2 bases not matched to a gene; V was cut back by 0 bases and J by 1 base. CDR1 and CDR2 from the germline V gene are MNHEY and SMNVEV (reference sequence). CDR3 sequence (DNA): TGTGCCAGCAGTTTATCCCCAGGGGGGAACACTGAAGCTTTCTTT. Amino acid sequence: CASSLSPGGNTEAFF.

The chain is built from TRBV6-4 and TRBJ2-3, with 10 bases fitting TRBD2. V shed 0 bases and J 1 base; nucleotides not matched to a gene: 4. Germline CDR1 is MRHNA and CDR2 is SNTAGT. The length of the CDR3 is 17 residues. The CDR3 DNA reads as TGTGCCAGCAGTGACTCGCAGCGGGGGGGCGGCACAGATACGCAGTATTTT. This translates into CASSDSQRGGGTDTQYF.

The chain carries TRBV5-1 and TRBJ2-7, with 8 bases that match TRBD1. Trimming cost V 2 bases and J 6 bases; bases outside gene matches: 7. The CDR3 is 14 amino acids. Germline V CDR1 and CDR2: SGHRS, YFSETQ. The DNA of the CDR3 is TGCGCCAGCAGCTTTGGACAGGGAACCTTCGAGCAGTACTTC. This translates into CASSFGQGTFEQYF.

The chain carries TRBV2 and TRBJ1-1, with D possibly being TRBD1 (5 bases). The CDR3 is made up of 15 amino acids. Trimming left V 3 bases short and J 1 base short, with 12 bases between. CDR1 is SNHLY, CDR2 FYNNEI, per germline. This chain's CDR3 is CASSDRGVSNTEAFF. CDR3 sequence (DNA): TGTGCCAGCAGTGACCGGGGGGTATCGAACACTGAAGCTTTCTTT.

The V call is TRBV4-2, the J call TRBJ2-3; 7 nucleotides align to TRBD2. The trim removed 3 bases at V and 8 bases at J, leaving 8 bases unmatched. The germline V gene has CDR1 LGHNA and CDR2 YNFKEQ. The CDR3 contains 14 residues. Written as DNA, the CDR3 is TGTGCCAGCAGCCACTCGGGGGGAGTGGGTACGCAGTATTTT. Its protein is CASSHSGGVGTQYF.

CDR3 nucleotides: TGCGCCAGCAGCCAAGATGGCCAGGGAATGGCCGAGCAGTACTTC. It translates to CASSQDGQGMAEQYF. The V and J genes are TRBV4-1 and TRBJ2-7; maybe TRBD1 (5 bases). This CDR3 spans 15 amino acids. Between the trimmed V and J ends, which lost 0 bases and 6 bases, there was a span of 15 bases. The V gene's germline CDR1 is MGHRA and CDR2 YSYEKL.

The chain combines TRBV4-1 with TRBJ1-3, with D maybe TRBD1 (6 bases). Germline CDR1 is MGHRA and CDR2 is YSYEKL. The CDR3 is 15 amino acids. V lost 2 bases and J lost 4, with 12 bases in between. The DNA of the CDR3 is TGCGCCAGCAGCCAACCCGGACAGACAGGAAACACCATATATTTT. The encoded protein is CASSQPGQTGNTIYF.

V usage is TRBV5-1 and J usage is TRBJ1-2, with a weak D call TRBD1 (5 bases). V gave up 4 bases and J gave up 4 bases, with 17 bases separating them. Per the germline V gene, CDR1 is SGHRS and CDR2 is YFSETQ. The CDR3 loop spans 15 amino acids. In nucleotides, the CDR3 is TGCGCCAGCAGCGAGAACCAGGGTGTCGGCTATGGCTACACCTTC. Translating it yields CASSENQGVGYGYTF.

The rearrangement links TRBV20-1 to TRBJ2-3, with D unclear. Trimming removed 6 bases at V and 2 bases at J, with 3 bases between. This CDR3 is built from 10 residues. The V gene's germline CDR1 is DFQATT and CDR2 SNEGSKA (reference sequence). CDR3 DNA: TGCAGTGCATACACAGATACGCAGTATTTT. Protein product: CSAYTDTQYF.